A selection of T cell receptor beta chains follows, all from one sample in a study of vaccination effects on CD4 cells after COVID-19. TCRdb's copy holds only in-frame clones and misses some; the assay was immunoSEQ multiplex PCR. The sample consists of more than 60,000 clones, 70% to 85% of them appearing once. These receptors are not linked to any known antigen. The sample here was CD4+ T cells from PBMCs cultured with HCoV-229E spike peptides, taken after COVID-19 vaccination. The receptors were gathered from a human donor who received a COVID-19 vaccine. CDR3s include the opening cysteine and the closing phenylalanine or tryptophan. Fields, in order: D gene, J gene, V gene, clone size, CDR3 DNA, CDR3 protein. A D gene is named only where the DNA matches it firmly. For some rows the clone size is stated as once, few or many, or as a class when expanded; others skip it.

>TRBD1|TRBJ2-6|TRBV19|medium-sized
TGTGCCAGCGGGACAGGGGTGTCTGGGGCCAACGTCCTGACTTTC
CASGTGVSGANVLTF
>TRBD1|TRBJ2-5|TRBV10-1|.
TGCGCCATCCCACTCTCAGACAGGGGGCTAGACCAAGAGACCCAGTACTTC
CAIPLSDRGLDQETQYF
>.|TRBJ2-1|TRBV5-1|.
TGCGCCAGCAGCCCATCGATATCAAGTGACGGCACGAATGAGCAGTTCTTC
CASSPSISSDGTNEQFF
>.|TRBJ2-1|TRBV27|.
TGTGCCAGCAGTTTATCGGTCGGGGACACCTACAATGAGCAGTTCTTC
CASSLSVGDTYNEQFF
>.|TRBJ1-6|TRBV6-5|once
TGTGCCAGCAGGAGGGTTTTGAATTCACCCCTCCACTTT
CASRRVLNSPLHF
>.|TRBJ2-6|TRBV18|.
TGTGCCAGCTCACCCCGAGCGGACCCTGGGGCCAACGTCCTGACTTTC
CASSPRADPGANVLTF
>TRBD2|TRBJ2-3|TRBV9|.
TGTGCCAGCAGCGTAGGGGGGTTACTAGCGGGGGTCCTCACAGATACGCAGTATTTT
CASSVGGLLAGVLTDTQYF
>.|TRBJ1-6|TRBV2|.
TGTGCCAGCAGGGGCAAGAGCTCCTATAATTCACCCCTCCACTTT
CASRGKSSYNSPLHF
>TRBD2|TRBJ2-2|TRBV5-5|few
TGTGCCAGCAGACGGGGGGGGAACACCGGGGAGCTGTTTTTT
CASRRGGNTGELFF
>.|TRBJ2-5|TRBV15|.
TGTGCCACCAGCAGAGATATGGACCCGAGGGAGACCCAGTACTTC
CATSRDMDPRETQYF
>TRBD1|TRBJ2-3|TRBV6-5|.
TGTGCCAGCAGTACGGGACAGCCAGATACGCAGTATTTT
CASSTGQPDTQYF
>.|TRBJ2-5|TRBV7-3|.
TGTGCCAGCAGCTCCTACGGGGGGACCCAGTACTTC
CASSSYGGTQYF
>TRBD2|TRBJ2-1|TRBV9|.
TGTGCCAGCAGCGAGGACCTAGCGGGGGGCCGACGCTCCTACAATGAGCAGTTCTTC
CASSEDLAGGRRSYNEQFF
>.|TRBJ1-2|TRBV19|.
TGTGCCAGTAGGGGGAGTGCCGTGGACGGCTACACCTTC
CASRGSAVDGYTF
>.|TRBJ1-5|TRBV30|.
TGTGCCTGGAGTACTGGGTTATATAGCAATCAGCCCCAGCATTTT
CAWSTGLYSNQPQHF
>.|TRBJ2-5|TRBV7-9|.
TGTGCCAGCAGCTCGCCTAAAGAGACCCAGTACTTC
CASSSPKETQYF
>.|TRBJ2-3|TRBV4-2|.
TGTGCCAGCAGCCAAAAAAATACGCAGTATTTT
CASSQKNTQYF
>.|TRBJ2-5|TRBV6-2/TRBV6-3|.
TGTGCCAGCAGTTCCGGGGACACCCGGGGCGAGACCCAGTACTTC
CASSSGDTRGETQYF
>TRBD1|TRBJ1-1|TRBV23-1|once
TGCGCCAGCAGTCAGGGACAGGGCGCTCCCCCTGAAGCTTTCTTT
CASSQGQGAPPEAFF
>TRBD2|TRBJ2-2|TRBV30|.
TGTGCCTGGACTAGCGGGGGGCCAGGGGAGCTGTTTTTT
CAWTSGGPGELFF
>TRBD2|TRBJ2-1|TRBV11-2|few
TGTGCCAGCAGCCTAGGGGCGGGGGGGCCCAATGAGCAGTTCTTC
CASSLGAGGPNEQFF
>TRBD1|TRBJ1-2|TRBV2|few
TGTGCCAGCAGGAACGGGACAGGGGGCTATGGCTACACCTTC
CASRNGTGGYGYTF
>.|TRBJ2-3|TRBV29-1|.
TGCAGCGTTCGCAGGGGTTATGGAGATACGCAGTATTTT
CSVRRGYGDTQYF
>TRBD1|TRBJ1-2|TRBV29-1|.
TGCAGCGTTGTGGGGCAGGGGGTATTGACTTATGGCTACACCTTC
CSVVGQGVLTYGYTF
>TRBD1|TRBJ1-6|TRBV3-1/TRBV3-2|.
TGTGCCAGCAGCCAAGATCTAGGACAGGGTTTGGTGACCCCCCTCCACTTT
CASSQDLGQGLVTPLHF
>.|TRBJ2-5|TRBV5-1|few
TGCGCCAGCAGCCCAGGGGACGTGGTGGGGGAGACCCAGTACTTC
CASSPGDVVGETQYF
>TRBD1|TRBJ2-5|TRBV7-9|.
TGTGCCAGCAGCCCCGGGACAGGGTCGAGAGAGACCCAGTACTTC
CASSPGTGSRETQYF
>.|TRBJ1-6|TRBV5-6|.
TGTGCCAGCAGCTTGTTCTCGGGGCATAATTCACCCCTCCACTTT
CASSLFSGHNSPLHF
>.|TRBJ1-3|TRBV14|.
TGTGCCAGCAGCCAAGGTCTGTCCCAGAGAAACACCATATATTTT
CASSQGLSQRNTIYF
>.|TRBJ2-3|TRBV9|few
TGTGCCAGCAGCCCTAATGTTGACGATACGCAGTATTTT
CASSPNVDDTQYF
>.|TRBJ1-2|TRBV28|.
TGTGCCAGCTCCTCTGGGGGGGGTGTCTATGGCTACACCTTC
CASSSGGGVYGYTF
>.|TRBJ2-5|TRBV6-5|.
TGTGCCAGCAATCCCTCGGGCCTTCAAGAGACCCAGTACTTC
CASNPSGLQETQYF
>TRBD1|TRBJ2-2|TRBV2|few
TGTGCCAGCAGTACCGGGACAGAACGAAGCGGGGAGCTGTTTTTT
CASSTGTERSGELFF
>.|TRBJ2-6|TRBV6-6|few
TGTGCCAGCACTCTGGATAGGTCGTCTGGGGCCAACGTCCTGACTTTC
CASTLDRSSGANVLTF
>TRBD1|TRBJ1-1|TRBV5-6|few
TGTGCCAGCAGCAGCACAGGGGGAGGGAACACTGAAGCTTTCTTT
CASSSTGGGNTEAFF
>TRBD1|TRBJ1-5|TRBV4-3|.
TGCGCCAGCAGCCCGTTTGGCAGGGGGCAAGGTTTGAATCAGCCCCAGCATTTT
CASSPFGRGQGLNQPQHF
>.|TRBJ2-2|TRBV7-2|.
TGTGCCAGCAGCGAGCAGGGTTTAGCCGGGGAGCTGTTTTTT
CASSEQGLAGELFF
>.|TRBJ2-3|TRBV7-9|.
TGTGCCAGCAGCCCACTTAGCGTCGGCACAGATACGCAGTATTTT
CASSPLSVGTDTQYF
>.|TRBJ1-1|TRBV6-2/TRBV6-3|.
TGTGCCAGCAGTTACTCCTCGGGGCCGACGAACACTGAAGCTTTCTTT
CASSYSSGPTNTEAFF
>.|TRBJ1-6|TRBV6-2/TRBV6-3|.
TGTGCCAGCAGTAAGACCAATTCACCCCTCCACTTT
CASSKTNSPLHF
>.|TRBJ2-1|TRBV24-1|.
TGTGCCACCAGTGGGGATGTGGGCAGGGATTACAATGAGCAGTTCTTC
CATSGDVGRDYNEQFF
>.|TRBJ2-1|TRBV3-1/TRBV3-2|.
TGTGCCAGCAGCCAAGGGGCCCAGCATGAGCAGTTCTTC
CASSQGAQHEQFF
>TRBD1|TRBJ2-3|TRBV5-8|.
TGTGCCAGCCCAACTTTACCGGGACAGGGGGGAACAGATACGCAGTATTTT
CASPTLPGQGGTDTQYF
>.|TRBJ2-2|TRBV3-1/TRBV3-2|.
TGTGCCAGCAGCCCGCTTACACGGCCCACCGGGGAGCTGTTTTTT
CASSPLTRPTGELFF
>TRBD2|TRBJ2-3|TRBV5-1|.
TGCGCCAGCAGCTCTCGCGGACTAGCGGGGGCTAACCCGACAGATACGCAGTATTTT
CASSSRGLAGANPTDTQYF
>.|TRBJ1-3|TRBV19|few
TGTGCCAGTAGTATATCGGACGGAACCTCTGGAAACACCATATATTTT
CASSISDGTSGNTIYF
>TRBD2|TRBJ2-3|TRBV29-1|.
TGCAGCGTTGGGACTAGCGGGGCCTTACCTAGCACAGATACGCAGTATTTT
CSVGTSGALPSTDTQYF
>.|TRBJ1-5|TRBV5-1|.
TGCGCCAGCAGATTCGACAGTGGCAATCAGCCCCAGCATTTT
CASRFDSGNQPQHF
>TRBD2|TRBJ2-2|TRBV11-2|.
TGTGCCAGCAGGGCACTAGCGGGGGGGCTTGGCACCGGGGAGCTGTTTTTT
CASRALAGGLGTGELFF
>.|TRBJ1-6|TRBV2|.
TGTGCCGGCTCTGGCGAGAGGGATTCACCCCTCCACTTT
CAGSGERDSPLHF
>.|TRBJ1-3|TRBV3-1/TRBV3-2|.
TGTGCCAGCAGCCAAACAGACTCTGGAAACACCATATATTTT
CASSQTDSGNTIYF
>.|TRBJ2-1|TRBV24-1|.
TGTGCCACCAGAAATTCCGGGACAGAGCAGTTCTTC
CATRNSGTEQFF
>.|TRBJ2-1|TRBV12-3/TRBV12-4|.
TGTGCCAGCAGTTTCTGGCGGGATGAGCAGTTCTTC
CASSFWRDEQFF
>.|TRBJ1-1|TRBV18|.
TGTGCCAGCTCACCAACGAGGAACGTGAACACTGAAGCTTTCTTT
CASSPTRNVNTEAFF
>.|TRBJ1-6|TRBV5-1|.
TGCGCCAGCAGCCGGGATGCTGGTAATTCACCCCTCCACTTT
CASSRDAGNSPLHF
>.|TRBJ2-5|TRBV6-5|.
TGTGCCAGCAGTACAGGGGAGACCCAGTACTTC
CASSTGETQYF